This T cell receptor (beta chain) is drawn from a study of blood T cell repertoires in COVID-19. Study-level background: Donors in the United States, Italy and Spain gave samples during acute or convalescent COVID-19. Nucleic acid was either cDNA or gDNA, and it came from T cells, B-cell-depleted T cells, or PBMCs.

Authors' methods: Reference gene primer amplification gave nucleated cell count estimates. Sequencing was performed with immunoSEQ multiplex PCR; in TCRdb, only in-frame clones are kept and a portion is missing. The V and J calls and clone size come from that table; D and trimming were worked out from the DNA. The data show about 70,000 clones, 82% seen once. The CDR3 covers 12 residues. From germline, CDR1 is SNHLY and CDR2 FYNNEI. Deletions cut 2 bases from V and 10 bases from J, with 9 bases between. Sequencing was done on a sample of peripheral blood. The source of this sequence is a woman aged 60 to 75 with acute or convalescent COVID-19. The chain recombines TRBV2 with TRBJ2-1; D is undetermined. The CDR3 is CASSEQILEQFF. The CDR3 DNA reads TGTGCCAGCAGTGAACAGATACTAGAGCAGTTCTTC.